Presented here are 23 T cell receptor beta chains from one specimen sequenced in a study of monozygotic twins with cystic fibrosis. Using immunoSEQ multiplex PCR, the repertoire was profiled, and TCRdb retains in-frame clones only, with some absent. Among about 14,000 clones listed, 80% to 90% were seen once. Material for sequencing was blood. Receptor source: a boy between 5 and 17 years old with cystic fibrosis.

This chain uses TRBV27 with TRBJ2-1; D remains ambiguous. The germline CDR1 and CDR2 sequences are MNHEY and SMNVEV (reference sequence). This CDR3 has 18 residues. The germline V and J ends were trimmed by 2 bases and 0 bases, with 17 bases remaining between them. Here the CDR3 DNA reads TGTGCCAGCAGTTTAACATCTAGGAGAACGAGCTCCTACAATGAGCAGTTCTTC. The encoded protein is CASSLTSRRTSSYNEQFF.

The V call is TRBV10-3, the J call TRBJ1-2, with 10 nucleotides matching TRBD1. CDR1 and CDR2 (germline): ENHRY, SYGVKD. After removal of 6 bases from V and 0 bases from J, the junction contained 10 bases not matched to a gene. This CDR3 is 17 amino acids long. CDR3 in amino acids: CAIRPDRGLSSNYGYTF. The CDR3, as DNA: TGTGCCATCAGGCCCGACAGGGGGCTTTCCTCTAACTATGGCTACACCTTC.

This clone has only a few counts. The gene calls are TRBV4-1 and TRBJ1-5; TRBD1 aligns across 9 bases. The CDR3 has 16 residues. CDR1 and CDR2 (germline): MGHRA, YSYEKL. After removal of 3 bases from V and 6 bases from J, the junction contained 9 bases not matched to a gene. The CDR3 reads CASSQIQGAKVQPQHF. The CDR3 region has the DNA TGCGCCAGCAGCCAGATACAGGGGGCGAAGGTTCAGCCCCAGCATTTT.

The V call is TRBV5-1, the J call TRBJ2-2, with D perhaps TRBD2 (5 bases). This CDR3 has 16 residues. Trimming cost V 0 bases and J 7 bases, with 16 bases left between them. In germline, CDR1 is SGHRS, CDR2 YFSETQ. CDR3 nucleotides: TGCGCCAGCAGCTTGGATAGAATTGGTGGGAGCGGGGAGCTGTTTTTT. Its protein product is CASSLDRIGGSGELFF.

This rearrangement joins TRBV9 to TRBJ2-1; D uncertain. Germline CDR1 and CDR2: SGDLS and YYNGEE. V lost 1 base, J lost 7 bases, and 9 bases lay in between. CDR3 size: 13 residues. As DNA, the CDR3 is TGTGCCAGCAGCGTACAAGCGAGTAATGAGCAGTTCTTC. This gives the protein CASSVQASNEQFF. Together with reference TRBV9 and TRBJ2-1, the CDR3 gives the full variable domain: DSGVTQTPKHLITATGQRVTLRCSPRSGDLSVYWYQQSLDQGLQFLIQYYNGEERAKGNILERFSAQQFPDLHSELNLSSLELGDSALYFCASSVQASNEQFFGPGTRLTVL.

The chain couples TRBV27 to TRBJ2-1; 11 bases line up with TRBD2. Germline V lookup: CDR1 MNHEY, CDR2 SMNVEV (reference sequence). This CDR3 spans 15 amino acids. J lost 5 bases, V lost 5 bases, and 5 bases had no gene match. CDR3 coding DNA: TGTGCCAGCAGTGTCCTAGCGGGAGGAAACAATGAGCAGTTCTTC. Amino acids: CASSVLAGGNNEQFF.

This clone was seen only once. The V call is TRBV28, the J call TRBJ1-2; 7 nucleotides line up with TRBD1. Germline V lookup: CDR1 MDHEN, CDR2 SYDVKM. The ends lost 6 bases at V and 8 bases at J; junction bases unmatched: 9. The CDR3 covers 13 residues. CDR3 region: CASSLGQVGGYTF. CDR3 coding DNA: TGTGCCAGCAGCCTCGGACAGGTCGGGGGCTACACCTTC.

This sequence joins TRBV7-8 and TRBJ2-5, with TRBD2 matching over 8 bases. Trimming cost V 4 bases and J 4 bases; bases outside gene matches: 17. In germline, CDR1 is SGHVS, CDR2 FQNEAQ. The CDR3 spans 18 residues. As DNA, the CDR3 is TGTGCCAGCAGCTCCTACCGACTAGCGTCCCGAGGGGGAGAGACCCAGTACTTC. Protein sequence: CASSSYRLASRGGETQYF.

The rearrangement joins TRBV10-3 to TRBJ2-7; 9 bases match TRBD2. The CDR3 is 15 residues long. V was pared by 5 bases and J by 6 bases, with 11 bases of the junction left unmatched. Germline V gene sequence: CDR1 ENHRY, CDR2 SYGVKD. In nucleotides, the CDR3 is TGTGCCATCAGTATAGCGGGAGTTGGGTCGGCCGAGCAGTACTTC. It specifies CAISIAGVGSAEQYF.

J is TRBJ1-2 and V is TRBV5-6; TRBD1 agrees at 7 bases. The CDR3 covers 15 residues. From germline, CDR1 is SGHDT and CDR2 YYEEEE. V lost 3 bases and J lost 1; bases outside the gene matches: 6. The CDR3 protein is CASSWNRGYNYGYTF. CDR3 DNA: TGTGCCAGCAGCTGGAACAGGGGATATAACTATGGCTACACCTTC.

The chain employs TRBV2 and TRBJ1-2, with D perhaps matching TRBD1 (5 bases). V was cut by 6 bases and J by 4 bases, with 24 bases left in between. Germline-derived CDR1 and CDR2 are SNHLY and FYNNEI. The CDR3 runs 17 residues. The CDR3 nucleotides are TGTGCCAGCAGAAGTACGGCAGGGTTATCCCCCCTCTATGGCTACACCTTC. Protein: CASRSTAGLSPLYGYTF.

The chain uses TRBV6-6 and TRBJ2-7; D gene uncertain. Germline CDR1 is MNHNY and CDR2 is SVGAGI (reference sequence). Trimming left V 6 bases short and J 3 bases short, with 15 bases between. This CDR3 contains 14 residues. CDR3 sequence (DNA): TGTGCCAGCAGCCGCGAGACCGGGTTCTACGAGCAGTACTTC. It encodes CASSRETGFYEQYF.

The chain carries TRBV19 and TRBJ1-1; D is ambiguous. CDR1 LNHDA and CDR2 SQIVND come from the germline V gene (reference sequence). The ends were cut back, 5 bases at V and 0 bases at J, with 7 bases in the middle. The CDR3 loop spans 13 amino acids. CDR3 loop: CASSPGVNTEAFF. Here the CDR3 DNA reads TGTGCCAGTAGTCCCGGGGTGAACACTGAAGCTTTCTTT.

This chain joins TRBV5-6 and TRBJ1-5; D is unresolved. V was trimmed by 6 bases and J by 6 bases, leaving 16 bases between them. CDR3 length equals 14 residues. Per the germline V gene, CDR1 is SGHDT and CDR2 is YYEEEE. CDR3 coding DNA: TGTGCCAGCACGCTTGCGCCTTCGGGTCAGCCCCAGCATTTT. Translation: CASTLAPSGQPQHF.

The chain combines TRBV28 with TRBJ2-5; 9 nucleotides line up with TRBD1. With V trimmed by 3 bases and J by 7 bases, 12 bases remained unmatched. The CDR3 covers 16 residues. CDR1 is MDHEN and CDR2 is SYDVKM in the germline V gene. In DNA form, the CDR3 reads TGTGCCAGCAGTTTCCCCGGGACAGGGCAATCGGGGACCCAGTACTTC. Translated, it gives CASSFPGTGQSGTQYF.

The V gene is TRBV5-6, the J gene TRBJ1-2; D uncertain. The CDR3 covers 16 residues. Trimming took off 3 bases at V and 2 bases at J, with 17 bases between the two ends. Germline loops: CDR1 SGHDT, CDR2 YYEEEE. CDR3 residues: CASSSGDEYLNYGYTF. The CDR3 DNA reads as TGTGCCAGCAGCTCCGGAGACGAATATCTCAACTATGGCTACACCTTC.

The sample holds one count of this clone. V usage is TRBV2 and J usage is TRBJ2-2, with TRBD1 matching over 11 bases. Germline CDR1 is SNHLY and CDR2 is FYNNEI. The CDR3 has 16 residues. J was trimmed by 7 bases and V by 4 bases; bases with no gene match: 8. Here the CDR3 reads CASSAQGQGVSGELFF. The DNA of the CDR3 is TGTGCCAGCAGTGCCCAGGGACAGGGGGTCAGCGGGGAGCTGTTTTTT.

This chain joins TRBV2 and TRBJ1-4, with 7 bases that match TRBD1. The V segment lost 3 bases and the J segment 12 bases; nucleotides outside the gene matches: 13. The CDR3 is made up of 15 amino acids. CDR1 and CDR2 from the germline V gene are SNHLY and FYNNEI. The CDR3 loop reads CASSDRDSPADELFF. The CDR3 DNA reads as TGTGCCAGCAGTGATAGGGACAGCCCCGCGGACGAACTGTTTTTT.

The V call is TRBV18, the J call TRBJ1-1; 8 positions agree with TRBD1. The CDR3 runs to 15 residues. V trimming: 3 bases; J trimming: 3 bases; junction bases outside the gene matches: 6. The germline V gene has CDR1 KGHSH and CDR2 LQKENI. This CDR3 is CASSPIQGADTEAFF. The CDR3 coding sequence is TGTGCCAGCTCACCTATCCAGGGGGCCGACACTGAAGCTTTCTTT.

The rearrangement uses TRBV10-3 and TRBJ1-2, with 8 bases matching TRBD1. The CDR3 has 18 amino acids. CDR1 and CDR2 from the germline V gene are ENHRY and SYGVKD. Trimming cost V 5 bases and J 1 base; bases outside gene matches: 15. CDR3 region: CAISPNLPGTGGNYGYTF. The DNA for the CDR3 is TGTGCCATCAGTCCAAACCTCCCCGGTACAGGGGGTAACTATGGCTACACCTTC.

V and J are TRBV4-1 and TRBJ2-7; 7 bases are a match to TRBD2. With 0 bases clipped from V and 5 bases from J, the junction kept 4 bases outside the gene matches. The CDR3 has 14 amino acids. CDR1 and CDR2 (germline): MGHRA, YSYEKL. CDR3 loop: CASSQEETSDEQYF. The CDR3 coding sequence is TGCGCCAGCAGCCAAGAGGAAACTAGCGACGAGCAGTACTTC.

The chain employs TRBV29-1 and TRBJ2-7; D might be TRBD1 or TRBD2, each matching 5 bases. This CDR3 has 12 residues. V shed 3 bases and J shed 11 bases, with 17 bases lying between them. From germline, CDR1 is SQVTM and CDR2 ANQGSEA. CDR3 protein: CSVETDRDVEYF. DNA for the CDR3: TGCAGCGTTGAGACGGACCGGGACGTGGAGTACTTC.

The V call is TRBV5-5, the J call TRBJ2-7; weak D call: TRBD1 (6 bases). V gave up 5 bases and J gave up 3 bases, with 12 bases separating them. Germline assignment: CDR1 SGHKS and CDR2 YYEKEE (reference sequence). CDR3 length: 13 amino acids. The CDR3 coding sequence is TGTGCCAGCAGGAACGACAGGTTCTACGAGCAGTACTTC. Translation gives CASRNDRFYEQYF.